This T cell receptor beta chain appears in the sequencing data of a study of CD4 T cells in relation to SARS-CoV-2 and coronaviruses. Study in general: TCR beta CDR3s were sequenced after approximately nine-day antigen culture of PBMCs. Shared crossreactive spike epitopes were mapped to their HLA restriction.

The unexposed donors gave CD4+ T cells in 2011-2018, prior to COVID-19. CD4+ T cells were isolated from the cells after about 11 days of culture. Unexposed-donor CD4+ T cells were probed with SARS-CoV-2 S/N and four cold-coronavirus spikes, cells permitting. Using immunoSEQ multiplex PCR, the repertoire was profiled, and TCRdb retains in-frame clones only, with some absent. The table includes roughly 30,000 clones, over 60% detected once. A note on this clone: Its antigen remains unidentified.

The CDR3 runs to 15 residues. V lost 5 bases and J 1 base, leaving 12 bases between the germline ends. The V gene's germline CDR1 is KGHDR and CDR2 SFDVKD. Study conclusions and caveats: Samples before the pandemic and after infection were not matched within any donor.

Sequences were obtained from CD4+ T cells from PBMCs, cultured in vitro. The chain joins TRBV24-1 to TRBJ2-3, with D maybe TRBD2 (6 bases). The clonotype was recovered from a human donor in good health. Here the CDR3 DNA reads TGTGCCACCAGTGTAGGGACGGGAGGCACAGATACGCAGTATTTT. Protein product: CATSVGTGGTDTQYF.